This is a list of T cell receptor beta chains from one sample in a study of identifying expanded T cells in peripheral blood. Here immunoSEQ multiplex PCR was the method, and the copy in TCRdb shows in-frame clones only, minus some. This table has 51,000 or so clones, roughly 80% appearing once. Material for sequencing was blood. The receptors derive from a person aged 18 to 75 in good health. The CDR3 runs from the conserved cysteine through the conserved F or W. D genes are given only for firm matches. Clone sizes are given selectively: once, few, many, or a class where the clone is expanded.

V	D	size	J	DNA	CDR3
TRBV9	NA	NA	TRBJ1-3	TGTGCCAGCAGCTCCGCAGGAAACACCATATATTTT	CASSSAGNTIYF
TRBV2	NA	NA	TRBJ1-5	TGTGCCAGCAGTGATAAGGAGCAGGGTAGCAATCAGCCCCAGCATTTT	CASSDKEQGSNQPQHF
TRBV5-8	TRBD2	NA	TRBJ2-7	TGTGCCAGCAGCTTGGAACTAGCGGGAGAGTCGGACGAGCAGTACTTC	CASSLELAGESDEQYF
TRBV10-2	TRBD2	NA	TRBJ2-3	TGCGCCAGCAGTGATTTTGCGGGGGGGCCAAATACAGATACGCAGTATTTT	CASSDFAGGPNTDTQYF
TRBV10-3	NA	NA	TRBJ2-6	TGTGCCATCAGTGTGGGAACTGGGGCCAACGTCCTGACTTTC	CAISVGTGANVLTF
TRBV5-1	TRBD2	NA	TRBJ2-3	TGCGCCAGCAGCTTGGCCGAGACTAGCGGTCTCACAGATACGCAGTATTTT	CASSLAETSGLTDTQYF
TRBV7-9	NA	few	TRBJ1-6	TGTGCCAGCAGCTTAGGAGGCAATCGGGTTTCTTCACCCCTCCACTTT	CASSLGGNRVSSPLHF
TRBV6-5	NA	once	TRBJ1-1	TGTGCCAGCAGTTCAGAGGGGCACCTTACGGGAGCTTTCTTT	CASSSEGHLTGAFF
TRBV5-5	NA	few	TRBJ1-6	TGTGCCAGCAGCTTGGGTCTCGATAATTCACCCCTCCACTTT	CASSLGLDNSPLHF
TRBV19	NA	once	TRBJ1-3	TGTGCCAGTAGTGGTATGGGGTCCGGTGGAAACACCATATATTTT	CASSGMGSGGNTIYF
TRBV6-5	NA	NA	TRBJ2-6	TGTGCCAGCAGTTACGGGGTCTCTGGGGCCAACGTCCTGACTTTC	CASSYGVSGANVLTF
TRBV25-1	NA	NA	TRBJ2-7	TGTGCCAGCCGGGACCACTACGAGCAGTACTTC	CASRDHYEQYF
TRBV7-3	NA	NA	TRBJ2-5	TGTGCCAGCAGCTTAACGGCTTATTTTATTGAGACCCAGTACTTC	CASSLTAYFIETQYF
TRBV7-8	TRBD1	few	TRBJ1-1	TGTGCCAGCAGCCCGCGGCCGGGACAGCCCATGAACACTGAAGCTTTCTTT	CASSPRPGQPMNTEAFF
TRBV7-9	NA	NA	TRBJ1-2	TGTGCCAGCAGCCAGGGCACCTATGGCTACACCTTC	CASSQGTYGYTF
TRBV5-1	NA	NA	TRBJ1-2	TGCGCCAGCAGCTCGCACGGATGGGATAACTATGGCTACACCTTC	CASSSHGWDNYGYTF
TRBV12-5	TRBD1	NA	TRBJ2-1	TGTGCTAGTGTTCGAAGTGCTGGACAGGGGTTCAATGAGCAGTTCTTC	CASVRSAGQGFNEQFF
TRBV6-6	NA	NA	TRBJ1-1	TGTGCCAGCAGTTCCTCGGGGGTGCCAGCTTTCTTT	CASSSSGVPAFF
TRBV6-1	TRBD2	NA	TRBJ2-5	TGTGCCAGCAGTGCCCTGCCTAGCGGGAGACGGCGGAACCAAGAGACCCAGTACTTC	CASSALPSGRRRNQETQYF
TRBV5-6	TRBD1	NA	TRBJ2-5	TGTGCCAGCAGCGAGCCCTGGGCGGGACAGGGCCCAGAGACCCAGTACTTC	CASSEPWAGQGPETQYF
TRBV4-1	NA	NA	TRBJ1-4	TGCGCCAGCAGCCAAGATGAAAAACTGTTTTTT	CASSQDEKLFF
TRBV11-2	NA	NA	TRBJ2-5	TGTGCCAGCAGCTTAACCGTGGCTCAAGAGACCCAGTACTTC	CASSLTVAQETQYF
TRBV5-1	TRBD2	NA	TRBJ2-7	TGCGCCAGCAGTCGGGGCGGGAGCTACGAGCAGTACTTC	CASSRGGSYEQYF
TRBV19	NA	NA	TRBJ2-4	TGTGCCAGTAGTAACCTGGGCCGGGTGAATATTCAGTACTTC	CASSNLGRVNIQYF
TRBV7-9	NA	NA	TRBJ2-7	TGTGCCAGCAGCTTTAGAGTAAAAAGCTCCTACGAGCAGTACTTC	CASSFRVKSSYEQYF
TRBV2	TRBD2	NA	TRBJ2-5	TGTGCCAGCAGTGGGGGGACCCGGGAGGCGACCCAGTACTTC	CASSGGTREATQYF
TRBV7-9	NA	NA	TRBJ2-3	TGTGCCGCACAGGGTGCAGATACGCAGTATTTT	CAAQGADTQYF
TRBV11-2	NA	few	TRBJ2-3	TGTGCCAGCAGCTCCGGGTCGTTAGGTACAGATACGCAGTATTTT	CASSSGSLGTDTQYF
TRBV29-1	NA	few	TRBJ1-1	TGCAGCGCTGAAACAGGGTTCACTGAAGCTTTCTTT	CSAETGFTEAFF
TRBV6-6	NA	NA	TRBJ1-6	TGTGCCAGCAGTTACCCGAAAGGGGCCGGGGGTTCACCCCTCCACTTT	CASSYPKGAGGSPLHF
TRBV19	NA	few	TRBJ1-2	TGTGCCAGTCTGGGCAGGGGACTGTTGAATGGCTACACCTTC	CASLGRGLLNGYTF
TRBV19	TRBD2	NA	TRBJ2-3	TGTGCCAGTAGTATATATGCGGGGGAGGGGCAGTATTTT	CASSIYAGEGQYF
TRBV27	NA	NA	TRBJ1-4	TGTGCCAGCAGTTTAAGAGAGAAGAATGAAAAACTGTTTTTT	CASSLREKNEKLFF
TRBV6-5	NA	few	TRBJ2-7	TGTGCCAGCAGTTACGACGGACTGTTGATGGACGAGCAGTACTTC	CASSYDGLLMDEQYF
TRBV2	NA	NA	TRBJ2-3	TGTGCCAGCAGTGAAGCGCAACTAGACACAGATACGCAGTATTTT	CASSEAQLDTDTQYF
TRBV6-1	NA	NA	TRBJ2-3	TGTGCCAGCAGCATCGGAGGACCCAGCACAGATACGCAGTATTTT	CASSIGGPSTDTQYF
TRBV6-1	NA	NA	TRBJ1-4	TGTGCCAGCAGTGGGATGGGTTGGGGGCTGGGTGAAAAACTGTTTTTT	CASSGMGWGLGEKLFF
TRBV5-1	TRBD1	NA	TRBJ2-3	TGCGCCAGCAGCTTGAGACCGGGACAGGGAACAGATACGCAGTATTTT	CASSLRPGQGTDTQYF
TRBV5-6	NA	NA	TRBJ2-1	TGTGCCAGCAGCCTCATGTCACGTGGTCGCTCCTACAATGAGCAGTTCTTC	CASSLMSRGRSYNEQFF
TRBV20-1	NA	once	TRBJ2-1	TGCAGTGCTCGGTACAATGAGCAGTTCTTC	CSARYNEQFF